Listed below are T cell receptor beta chains from one sample, sequenced in a study of cytomegalovirus exposure and HLA in healthy donors. Generated by immunoSEQ multiplex PCR, the TCRdb table keeps only in-frame clones and is missing some. Among some 200,000 clones listed, roughly 70% were seen once. Sequencing used PBMCs. The receptors originated from a middle-aged man in good health and CMV-seropositive. Each CDR3 is given with its conserved first and last residue. D genes are given only for firm matches. The size of a clone is reported for some rows only, either as once, few or many, or as a class for expanded clones.

clone size: NA; D gene: NA; J gene: TRBJ2-5; V gene: TRBV10-3; CDR3 DNA: TGTGCCATCAGTGAGTCCACAGGGCTAGAGACCCAGTACTTC; CDR3 protein: CAISESTGLETQYF
clone size: NA; D gene: NA; J gene: TRBJ2-5; V gene: TRBV6-1; CDR3 DNA: TGTGCCAGCAGTGAACTTGACAGTCAGAATCGAGCCCAGTACTTC; CDR3 protein: CASSELDSQNRAQYF
clone size: NA; D gene: NA; J gene: TRBJ2-2; V gene: TRBV7-9; CDR3 DNA: TGTGCCAGCAGCTCTCCACAGGGTTCTGGGGCGAACACCGGGGAGCTGTTTTTT; CDR3 protein: CASSSPQGSGANTGELFF
clone size: NA; D gene: NA; J gene: TRBJ1-2; V gene: TRBV27; CDR3 DNA: TGTGCCAGCAGTTACTCCCAACTCTCAAACTATGGCTACACCTTC; CDR3 protein: CASSYSQLSNYGYTF
clone size: NA; D gene: TRBD2; J gene: TRBJ2-3; V gene: TRBV28; CDR3 DNA: TGTGCCAGCAGTCCCCTAGGGGAGCGGGGTTTGGATACGCAGTATTTT; CDR3 protein: CASSPLGERGLDTQYF
clone size: NA; D gene: TRBD1; J gene: TRBJ1-2; V gene: TRBV2; CDR3 DNA: TGTGCCAGCAGTCCCCTTCGGCAGGGGGCGCACGGCTACACCTTC; CDR3 protein: CASSPLRQGAHGYTF
clone size: NA; D gene: NA; J gene: TRBJ2-3; V gene: TRBV9; CDR3 DNA: TGTGCCAGCAGCTTGGGCCCCGCGGGAGATACGCAGTATTTT; CDR3 protein: CASSLGPAGDTQYF
clone size: NA; D gene: NA; J gene: TRBJ1-1; V gene: TRBV7-2; CDR3 DNA: TGTGCCAGCAGCTTAGGTGGAGGTACTGAAGCTTTCTTT; CDR3 protein: CASSLGGGTEAFF
clone size: NA; D gene: NA; J gene: TRBJ2-7; V gene: TRBV5-1; CDR3 DNA: TGCGCCAGCAGCTCAACCGGGGGAGCGCAGTACTTC; CDR3 protein: CASSSTGGAQYF
clone size: NA; D gene: NA; J gene: TRBJ2-7; V gene: TRBV4-2; CDR3 DNA: TGTGCCAGCAGCAAAGGGGGGCCCTACGAGCAGTACTTC; CDR3 protein: CASSKGGPYEQYF
clone size: NA; D gene: TRBD2; J gene: TRBJ2-3; V gene: TRBV5-6; CDR3 DNA: TGTGCCAGCAGTAGCGGGGGCGCTCCTTATACGCAGTATTTT; CDR3 protein: CASSSGGAPYTQYF
clone size: NA; D gene: NA; J gene: TRBJ2-4; V gene: TRBV7-6; CDR3 DNA: TGTGCCAGCAGCTTATTCTTCTCCGCGGACAAAAACATTCAGTACTTC; CDR3 protein: CASSLFFSADKNIQYF
clone size: NA; D gene: NA; J gene: TRBJ2-3; V gene: TRBV4-2; CDR3 DNA: TGTGCCAGCAGCCAAGACAAACGAGGTACGCAGTATTTT; CDR3 protein: CASSQDKRGTQYF
clone size: NA; D gene: TRBD1; J gene: TRBJ1-2; V gene: TRBV2; CDR3 DNA: TGTGCCAGCAGTTTACCGGGACAGGGGGCGATCGGCTACACCTTC; CDR3 protein: CASSLPGQGAIGYTF
clone size: once; D gene: TRBD1; J gene: TRBJ2-7; V gene: TRBV15; CDR3 DNA: TGTGCCACCGCCCGGGACAGGGCGTCCTACGAGCAGTACTTC; CDR3 protein: CATARDRASYEQYF
clone size: few; D gene: NA; J gene: TRBJ2-7; V gene: TRBV5-1; CDR3 DNA: TGCGCCAGCAGCTTGGCCCCCCCAGGACAGAGCTACGAGCAGTACTTC; CDR3 protein: CASSLAPPGQSYEQYF
clone size: NA; D gene: TRBD1; J gene: TRBJ1-5; V gene: TRBV5-4; CDR3 DNA: TGTGCCAGCAGTCCGGACAGGGGAAATCAGCCCCAGCATTTT; CDR3 protein: CASSPDRGNQPQHF
clone size: few; D gene: TRBD2; J gene: TRBJ2-5; V gene: TRBV7-6; CDR3 DNA: TGTGCCAGCAGCTCCCGCCGCGGGGGGGCCCGAGAGACCCAGTACTTC; CDR3 protein: CASSSRRGGARETQYF
clone size: NA; D gene: NA; J gene: TRBJ1-1; V gene: TRBV18; CDR3 DNA: TGTGCCAGCTCACTCGAGATGAACACTGAAGCTTTCTTT; CDR3 protein: CASSLEMNTEAFF
clone size: NA; D gene: NA; J gene: TRBJ2-3; V gene: TRBV9; CDR3 DNA: TGTGCCAGCAGCGTAGGTGCGATTAGCACAGATACGCAGTATTTT; CDR3 protein: CASSVGAISTDTQYF
clone size: NA; D gene: NA; J gene: TRBJ2-7; V gene: TRBV19; CDR3 DNA: TGTGCCAGTAGTATTACGAGCCATAGCGAGCAGTACTTC; CDR3 protein: CASSITSHSEQYF
clone size: NA; D gene: NA; J gene: TRBJ1-6; V gene: TRBV19; CDR3 DNA: TGTGCCAGTAGTATATCGGGAAGCTCCTATAATTCACCCCTCCACTTT; CDR3 protein: CASSISGSSYNSPLHF
clone size: NA; D gene: TRBD2; J gene: TRBJ2-3; V gene: TRBV10-1; CDR3 DNA: TGCGCCAGCAGTTTTAGCGGGGGCCTGAGGGATACGCAGTATTTT; CDR3 protein: CASSFSGGLRDTQYF
clone size: NA; D gene: TRBD2; J gene: TRBJ2-5; V gene: TRBV2; CDR3 DNA: TGTGCCAGCAGTTTCGGGAGGGATGGGTGGACCCAGTACTTC; CDR3 protein: CASSFGRDGWTQYF
clone size: few; D gene: TRBD1; J gene: TRBJ1-2; V gene: TRBV5-4; CDR3 DNA: TGTGCCAGCAGCGCCGGGACAGGGGCCGCTAACTATGGCTACACCTTC; CDR3 protein: CASSAGTGAANYGYTF
clone size: few; D gene: NA; J gene: TRBJ2-7; V gene: TRBV9; CDR3 DNA: TGTGCCAGCAGCTTCCGGACAGAGGGGGTTCAGTACTTC; CDR3 protein: CASSFRTEGVQYF
clone size: NA; D gene: TRBD1; J gene: TRBJ1-4; V gene: TRBV5-4; CDR3 DNA: TGTGCCAGCAGCTCGGGACAGGCGCGAAAACTGTTTTTT; CDR3 protein: CASSSGQARKLFF
clone size: NA; D gene: NA; J gene: TRBJ1-2; V gene: TRBV2; CDR3 DNA: TGTGCCAGCAGAGGAGTGAGTCTGACAGTACATGTATCGGGCTACACCTTC; CDR3 protein: CASRGVSLTVHVSGYTF
clone size: once; D gene: NA; J gene: TRBJ1-1; V gene: TRBV29-1; CDR3 DNA: TGCAGCGTTGAAATGAGGGGAGGGAACACTGAAGCTTTCTTT; CDR3 protein: CSVEMRGGNTEAFF
clone size: NA; D gene: NA; J gene: TRBJ1-2; V gene: TRBV18; CDR3 DNA: TGTGCCAGCTCACCTTCCGCACTAAGGGAGAACTATGGCTACACCTTC; CDR3 protein: CASSPSALRENYGYTF
clone size: NA; D gene: NA; J gene: TRBJ2-3; V gene: TRBV5-1; CDR3 DNA: TGCGCCAGCAGCTACAGACGGCCTAGCACAGATACGCAGTATTTT; CDR3 protein: CASSYRRPSTDTQYF
clone size: once; D gene: NA; J gene: TRBJ2-7; V gene: TRBV6-6; CDR3 DNA: TGTGCCAGCAGTTACTCGGGGGGGGCTAGCTACGAGCAGTACTTC; CDR3 protein: CASSYSGGASYEQYF
clone size: NA; D gene: NA; J gene: TRBJ2-7; V gene: TRBV5-1; CDR3 DNA: TGCGCCAGCAGCTTGGACCCGACGGGTTATGACAGTGGGGAGCAGTACTTC; CDR3 protein: CASSLDPTGYDSGEQYF
clone size: few; D gene: NA; J gene: TRBJ2-3; V gene: TRBV9; CDR3 DNA: TGTGCCAGCAGCTCCCCCAGGGTCCCCACGCAGTATTTT; CDR3 protein: CASSSPRVPTQYF
clone size: NA; D gene: NA; J gene: TRBJ2-1; V gene: TRBV5-5; CDR3 DNA: TGTGCCAGCAGCTTGGGTAGTGGCGACAGTTCCTACAATGAGCAGTTCTTC; CDR3 protein: CASSLGSGDSSYNEQFF
clone size: NA; D gene: NA; J gene: TRBJ1-2; V gene: TRBV5-4; CDR3 DNA: TGTGCCAGCAGCTTGCAGGGCTACTATGGCTACACCTTC; CDR3 protein: CASSLQGYYGYTF
clone size: NA; D gene: NA; J gene: TRBJ1-1; V gene: TRBV7-2; CDR3 DNA: TGTGCCAGCAGCTTCCGCGTTTTGAACACTGAAGCTTTCTTT; CDR3 protein: CASSFRVLNTEAFF
clone size: few; D gene: TRBD2; J gene: TRBJ2-5; V gene: TRBV10-2; CDR3 DNA: TGCGCCAGCAAGGGTGGCGAGCGGGGGCAAATCCAAGAGACCCAGTACTTC; CDR3 protein: CASKGGERGQIQETQYF
clone size: NA; D gene: TRBD2; J gene: TRBJ2-5; V gene: TRBV19; CDR3 DNA: TGTGCCAGTAGTTCTCCGGGACTAGCGGGGGCCCAAGAGACCCAGTACTTC; CDR3 protein: CASSSPGLAGAQETQYF
clone size: NA; D gene: NA; J gene: TRBJ2-5; V gene: TRBV5-4; CDR3 DNA: TGTGCCAGCAGAGAAGGAGGGACTTCGGGGGAGACCCAGTACTTC; CDR3 protein: CASREGGTSGETQYF
clone size: NA; D gene: NA; J gene: TRBJ2-1; V gene: TRBV18; CDR3 DNA: TGTGCCAGCTCACCAGGGCTTCTCAATGAGCAGTTCTTC; CDR3 protein: CASSPGLLNEQFF
clone size: NA; D gene: TRBD1; J gene: TRBJ1-5; V gene: TRBV11-3; CDR3 DNA: TGTGCCAGCAGCGTCCCTGGGACAGGGGGTAAGCCCCAGCATTTT; CDR3 protein: CASSVPGTGGKPQHF
clone size: NA; D gene: NA; J gene: TRBJ2-7; V gene: TRBV7-8; CDR3 DNA: TGTGCCAGCAGCTCAGCCCACAGGGCCCCCTACGAGCAGTACTTC; CDR3 protein: CASSSAHRAPYEQYF
clone size: once; D gene: TRBD1; J gene: TRBJ1-5; V gene: TRBV6-5; CDR3 DNA: TGTGCCAGCAGTCATTCGGGACAGGGAGATCAGCCCCAGCATTTT; CDR3 protein: CASSHSGQGDQPQHF
clone size: NA; D gene: NA; J gene: TRBJ1-5; V gene: TRBV10-3; CDR3 DNA: TGTGCCATCAGTTCCGGAGATAGCAATCAGCCCCAGCATTTT; CDR3 protein: CAISSGDSNQPQHF
clone size: NA; D gene: TRBD2; J gene: TRBJ2-3; V gene: TRBV5-1; CDR3 DNA: TGCGCCAGCAGCCCTTTACTGACTAGCGTGGCAGATACGCAGTATTTT; CDR3 protein: CASSPLLTSVADTQYF
clone size: NA; D gene: NA; J gene: TRBJ1-4; V gene: TRBV14; CDR3 DNA: TGTGCCAGCAGCCAACTAGACGTTACTAATGAAAAACTGTTTTTT; CDR3 protein: CASSQLDVTNEKLFF
clone size: NA; D gene: NA; J gene: TRBJ1-1; V gene: TRBV6-5; CDR3 DNA: TGTGCCAGCAGGACGCAGGGTAACGCTTTCTTT; CDR3 protein: CASRTQGNAFF
clone size: NA; D gene: NA; J gene: TRBJ1-5; V gene: TRBV15; CDR3 DNA: TGTGCCACCAGCAGAGACGTTAGCAATCAGCCCCAGCATTTT; CDR3 protein: CATSRDVSNQPQHF
clone size: NA; D gene: NA; J gene: TRBJ1-3; V gene: TRBV7-2; CDR3 DNA: TGTGCCAGCAGCTTAGCGCTGAGTGGAAACACCATATATTTT; CDR3 protein: CASSLALSGNTIYF
clone size: few; D gene: TRBD2; J gene: TRBJ2-2; V gene: TRBV7-2; CDR3 DNA: TGTGCCAGCAGCTTAGCGGGGGGGACCGGGGAGCTGTTTTTT; CDR3 protein: CASSLAGGTGELFF
clone size: few; D gene: NA; J gene: TRBJ2-7; V gene: TRBV5-6; CDR3 DNA: TGTGCCAGCAGCTTGACGGACGAGCAGTACTTC; CDR3 protein: CASSLTDEQYF
clone size: NA; D gene: TRBD2; J gene: TRBJ2-7; V gene: TRBV2; CDR3 DNA: TGTGCCAGCGGGGGGGGATACTCCTACGAGCAGTACTTC; CDR3 protein: CASGGGYSYEQYF
clone size: once; D gene: NA; J gene: TRBJ1-2; V gene: TRBV15; CDR3 DNA: TGTGCCACCAGCCCAATGCGGGGATGGCATGGCTACACCTTC; CDR3 protein: CATSPMRGWHGYTF
clone size: once; D gene: TRBD1; J gene: TRBJ1-3; V gene: TRBV6-5; CDR3 DNA: TGTGCCAGCAGCCTTGACAGGGCTGGAAACACCATATATTTT; CDR3 protein: CASSLDRAGNTIYF
clone size: NA; D gene: NA; J gene: TRBJ1-5; V gene: TRBV19; CDR3 DNA: TGTGCCTCCTCAAGAGCTCCCGATAGCAATCAGCCCCAGCATTTT; CDR3 protein: CASSRAPDSNQPQHF
clone size: NA; D gene: NA; J gene: TRBJ1-4; V gene: TRBV9; CDR3 DNA: TGTGCCAGCAGCTCCGGGGGGGTCGAAAATGAAAAACTGTTTTTT; CDR3 protein: CASSSGGVENEKLFF